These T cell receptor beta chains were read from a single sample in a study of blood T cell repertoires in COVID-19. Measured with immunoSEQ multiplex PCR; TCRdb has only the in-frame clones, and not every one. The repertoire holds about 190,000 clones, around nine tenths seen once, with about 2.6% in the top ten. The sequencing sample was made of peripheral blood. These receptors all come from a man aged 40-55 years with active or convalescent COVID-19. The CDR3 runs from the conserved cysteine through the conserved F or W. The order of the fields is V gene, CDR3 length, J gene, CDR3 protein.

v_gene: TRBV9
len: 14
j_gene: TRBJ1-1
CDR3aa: CASSVEGRETEAFF

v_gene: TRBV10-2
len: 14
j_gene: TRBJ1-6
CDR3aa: CASRWGTGDSPLHF

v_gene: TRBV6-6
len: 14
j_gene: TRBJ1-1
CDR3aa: CASSPNRGSTEAFF

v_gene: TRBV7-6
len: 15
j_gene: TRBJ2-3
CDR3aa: CASSSTGFSTDTQYF

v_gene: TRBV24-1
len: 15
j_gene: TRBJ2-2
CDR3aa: CATSPALAGTGELFF

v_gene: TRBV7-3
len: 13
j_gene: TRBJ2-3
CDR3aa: CASSFEISDTQYF

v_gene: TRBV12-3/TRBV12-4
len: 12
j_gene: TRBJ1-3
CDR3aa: CASSSLNGAGYF

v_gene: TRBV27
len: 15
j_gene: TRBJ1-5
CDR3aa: CASSLSPGVHQPQHF

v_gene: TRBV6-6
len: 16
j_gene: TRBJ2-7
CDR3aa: CASSNLLADSSYEQYF

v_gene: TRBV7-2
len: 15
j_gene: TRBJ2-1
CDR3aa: CASSFFRGVQGEQFF

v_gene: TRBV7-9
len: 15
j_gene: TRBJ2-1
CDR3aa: CASSLDGGGYNEQFF

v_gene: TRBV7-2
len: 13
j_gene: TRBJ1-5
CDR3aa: CASSFDRAQPQHF

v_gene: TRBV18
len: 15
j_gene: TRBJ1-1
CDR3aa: CASSPFDSLNTEAFF

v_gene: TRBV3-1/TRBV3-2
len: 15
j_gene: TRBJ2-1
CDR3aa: CASSRTSASSNEQFF

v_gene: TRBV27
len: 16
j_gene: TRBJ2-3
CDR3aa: CASSLLAGTSTDTQYF

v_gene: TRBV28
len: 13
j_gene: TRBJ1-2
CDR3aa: CASSGVGPRGYTF

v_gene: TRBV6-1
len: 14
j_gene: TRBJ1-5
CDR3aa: CASSAGGGNQPQHF

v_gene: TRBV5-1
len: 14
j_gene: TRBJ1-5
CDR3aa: CASSPRGGNQPQHF

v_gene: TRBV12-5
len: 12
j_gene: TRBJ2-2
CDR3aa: CASGLLTGELFF

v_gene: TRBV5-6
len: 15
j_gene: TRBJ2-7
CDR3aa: CASSLARTRVREQYF

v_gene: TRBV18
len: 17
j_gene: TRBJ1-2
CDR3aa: CASPPTSPGQSNYGYTF

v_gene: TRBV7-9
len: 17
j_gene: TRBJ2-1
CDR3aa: CASSSGFLAGGNNEQFF

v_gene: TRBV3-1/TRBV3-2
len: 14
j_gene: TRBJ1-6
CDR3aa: CASAQGQGTSPLHF

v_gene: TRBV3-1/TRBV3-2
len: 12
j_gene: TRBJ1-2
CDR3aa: CASSRGPSGYTF

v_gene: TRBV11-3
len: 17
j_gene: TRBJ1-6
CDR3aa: CASSLDSLTSYNSPLHF

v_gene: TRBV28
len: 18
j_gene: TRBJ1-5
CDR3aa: CASSFGDRGLYSNQPQHF

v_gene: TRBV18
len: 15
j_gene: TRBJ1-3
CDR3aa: CASSPPSGDGGTIYF

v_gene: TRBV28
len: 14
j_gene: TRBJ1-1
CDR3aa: CASSLPGGVTEAFF

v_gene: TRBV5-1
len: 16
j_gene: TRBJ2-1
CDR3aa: CASSFGNRGSYNEQFF

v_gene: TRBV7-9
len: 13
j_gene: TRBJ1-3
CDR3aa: CASSQGLGNTIYF

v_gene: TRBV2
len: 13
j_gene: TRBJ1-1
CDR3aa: CASSEFGGAIAFF

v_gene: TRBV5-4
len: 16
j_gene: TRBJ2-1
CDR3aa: CASSLEGLRIRNEQFF

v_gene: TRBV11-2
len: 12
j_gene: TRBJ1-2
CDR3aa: CASSFQGVGYTF